A single TCR beta chain is shown here with its context. These data are taken from a study of T cells in Graves' hyperthyroidism and ophthalmopathy. Stability of Graves' hyperthyroidism was defined as absent ophthalmopathy progression within 18 months. It was RNA transcripts that yielded the amplified TCR beta CDR3 regions. Primed by the HTBI set, a first-round RT-PCR was run on the TCR CDR3. TCRdb recomputed calls from the multiplex PCR reads with MiXCR, one row per CDR3 protein. The sample has about 680,000 distinct CDR3 sequences, around 40% seen once. The CDR3 loop spans 17 amino acids. Per germline, CDR1 SGHTA and CDR2 FQGNSA. Trimming removed 5 bases from V and 0 bases from J; junction bases left unmatched: 10.

V is TRBV7-2 and J is TRBJ2-3; 8 bases line up with TRBD2. Input material: blood. The TCR originated in a woman aged 40 to 50 with Graves' hyperthyroidism. This CDR3 reads CASSPRASGYSTDTQYF. The CDR3, as DNA: TGTGCCAGCAGCCCGAGGGCTAGCGGGTATAGCACAGATACGCAGTATTTT. The variable domain in full, with the rest retrieved from reference TRBV7-2 and TRBJ2-3, is GAGVSQSPSNKVTEKGKDVELRCDPISGHTALYWYRQSLGQGLEFLIYFQGNSAPDKSGLPSDRFSAERTGGSVSTLTIQRTQQEDSAVYLCASSPRASGYSTDTQYFGPGTRLTVL.